These 17 T cell receptor beta chains were all obtained from the same sample, sequenced in a study of blood T cells in healthy people across ages. Primed by a sample-barcoded 5' primer and a J-beta primer mix, a second PCR proceeded for 7 to 11 cycles. TCRdb itself ran the 5' RACE reads through MiXCR, one entry per CDR3 protein. Here the sample spans about 1.8 million distinct CDR3 sequences, 40% to 55% being singletons. The material sequenced was blood. Source of these receptors: a woman aged 35 to 49 in good health.

This chain connects TRBV20-1 to TRBJ2-1, with 7 bases matching TRBD1. CDR3 size: 13 residues. J gave up 12 bases and V 3 bases, and 11 bases lay outside the gene matches. Germline V gene lookup returns CDR1 DFQATT and CDR2 SNEGSKA (reference sequence). CDR3 protein: CSARGQSIRWQFF. Written as DNA, the CDR3 is TGCAGTGCTAGGGGACAGAGTATAAGATGGCAGTTCTTC.

This clonotype has just a few counts. The rearrangement links TRBV15 to TRBJ2-4; possibly TRBD1 for D (5 bases). There are 14 residues in the CDR3. In germline, CDR1 is LNHNV, CDR2 YYDKDF (reference sequence). V dropped 1 base and J dropped 7 bases, with 11 bases sitting between them. The CDR3 sequence is CATSRVQGLNIQYF. The CDR3 DNA reads as TGTGCCACCAGCAGAGTCCAGGGTCTGAACATTCAGTACTTC.

The V gene is TRBV3-1, the J gene TRBJ2-7; tentatively, D is TRBD1 (6 bases). The V gene lost 4 bases and the J gene lost 3 bases, with 16 bases spanning the gap. CDR3 size: 15 residues. Germline V gene lookup returns CDR1 LGHDT and CDR2 YNNKEL (reference sequence). CDR3 sequence reads: CASSRGLDSFYEQYF. In DNA, the CDR3 is TGTGCCAGCAGCCGGGGATTGGACAGCTTCTACGAGCAGTACTTC.

V usage is TRBV28 and J usage is TRBJ2-1; a weak D match, TRBD1 (5 bases). CDR1 and CDR2 (germline): MDHEN, SYDVKM. The CDR3 runs 16 residues. V lost 4 bases to trimming and J lost 4 bases, with 17 bases between them. The CDR3 is CASSSPRAPEYNEQFF. CDR3 DNA: TGTGCCAGCAGTTCCCCCAGGGCACCCGAGTACAATGAGCAGTTCTTC.

The genes are TRBV20-1 and TRBJ2-3; D possibly corresponds to TRBD1 (7 bases). The CDR3 is 15 amino acids. Germline V gene sequence: CDR1 DFQATT, CDR2 SNEGSKA (reference sequence). Trimming left V 5 bases short and J 5 bases short, with 20 bases between. The CDR3 sequence is CSAAGRDSRIDTQYF. CDR3 DNA: TGCAGTGCTGCGGGAAGGGACAGTCGAATAGATACGCAGTATTTT.

The gene calls are TRBV7-9 and TRBJ2-7; D is possibly TRBD1 (5 bases). Trimming stripped 1 base from V and 5 bases from J, with 12 bases between. Germline V gives CDR1 SEHNR, CDR2 FQNEAQ (reference sequence). This CDR3 comprises 14 residues. The CDR3 region has the DNA TGTGCCAGCAGCTTAGATCAGGGTCTGGACGAGCAGTACTTC. Its translation is CASSLDQGLDEQYF. The full variable domain, its missing parts supplied by reference TRBV7-9 and TRBJ2-7, is DTGVSQNPRHKITKRGQNVTFRCDPISEHNRLYWYRQTLGQGPEFLTYFQNEAQLEKSRLLSDRFSAERPKGSFSTLEIQRTEQGDSAMYLCASSLDQGLDEQYFGPGTRLTVT.

This clonotype was picked up a small number of times. The chain is built from TRBV25-1 and TRBJ1-2, with D possibly TRBD1 on 6 matching bases. Trimming cost V 6 bases and J 4 bases, with 12 bases left between them. There are 13 residues in the CDR3. CDR1 is MGHDK and CDR2 is SYGVNS in the germline V gene. CDR3 loop: CASRVDRPYGYTF. The CDR3 DNA sequence: TGTGCCAGCAGAGTGGACAGACCCTATGGCTACACCTTC.

This clonotype was detected ten times or more. V usage is TRBV4-3 and J usage is TRBJ2-1; no reliable D call. Germline V gene sequence: CDR1 LGHNA, CDR2 YSLEER. This CDR3 has 13 residues. V dropped 0 bases and J dropped 7 bases, with 7 bases sitting between them. The CDR3 nucleotides are TGCGCCAGCAGCCAAGATTACTGGAATGAGCAGTTCTTC. Translation: CASSQDYWNEQFF.

In its sample, this clonotype was seen a few times. In DNA, the CDR3 is TGCAGTGCTAAACGGGACAGACTCACAGATACGCAGTATTTT. It translates to CSAKRDRLTDTQYF. This chain connects TRBV20-1 to TRBJ2-3, with 7 bases aligning to TRBD1. The CDR3 length is 14 residues. Germline trimming cut 4 bases from V and 2 bases from J; bases unmatched to any gene: 6. The germline CDR1 and CDR2 sequences are DFQATT and SNEGSKA (reference sequence).

V and J are TRBV13 and TRBJ2-7, with D perhaps matching TRBD1 (6 bases). V lost 5 bases, J lost 1 base, and 15 bases lay in between. CDR1 is PRHDT and CDR2 is FYEKMQ in the germline V gene (reference sequence). This CDR3 contains 15 residues. Here the CDR3 DNA reads TGTGCCAGCAGCCGGCTGACAGGAACTTCCTACGAGCAGTACTTC. Protein product: CASSRLTGTSYEQYF.

This chain uses TRBV20-1 with TRBJ1-2; D is ambiguous. The V end was cut by 6 bases, the J end by 3 bases, with 14 bases between. The CDR3 sequence is 13 residues long. CDR1 is DFQATT and CDR2 is SNEGSKA in the germline V gene (reference sequence). This CDR3 is CSAPSAGYYGYTF. The CDR3 DNA is TGCAGTGCGCCATCTGCGGGGTACTATGGCTACACCTTC.

This clonotype was found a few times. The CDR3 DNA reads TGCGCCAGCAGCCAAGAGAAGGGCGTGGATACGCAGTATTTT. It is translated as CASSQEKGVDTQYF. The chain links TRBV4-3 to TRBJ2-3; D remains ambiguous. V lost 0 bases, J lost 6 bases, and 10 bases lay in between. The germline V gene encodes CDR1 LGHNA and CDR2 YSLEER. This CDR3 comprises 14 residues.

J is TRBJ2-7 and V is TRBV7-2; 8 bases are a match to TRBD2. The J call could be wrong; TRBJ2-4 is a better fit for the DNA end. Germline V CDR1 and CDR2: SGHTA, FQGNSA. CDR3 length: 15 residues. The CDR3 DNA sequence: TGTGCCAGCCGGGGGGGTCTAGCATCGGCAAACATTCAGTACTTC. Its translation: CASRGGLASANIQYF.

The V and J genes are TRBV5-1 and TRBJ2-3; D remains unclear. The CDR3 covers 15 residues. Germline loops: CDR1 SGHRS, CDR2 YFSETQ. V was pared by 9 bases and J by 0 bases, with 17 bases between. Here the CDR3 DNA reads TGCGCCAACTCCCACCGAATAACTAGCACAGATACGCAGTATTTT. Translation gives CANSHRITSTDTQYF.

This clonotype was seen more than once but under ten times. The chain recombines TRBV9 with TRBJ2-6, with D tentatively TRBD1 or TRBD2 (5 bases each). The germline CDR1 and CDR2 sequences are SGDLS and YYNGEE. This CDR3 comprises 16 residues. V was clipped by 2 bases and J by 4 bases, with 13 bases between them. CDR3 sequence reads: CASSVFGGTGANVLTF. The CDR3 DNA sequence: TGTGCCAGCAGCGTCTTCGGTGGGACCGGGGCCAACGTCCTGACTTTC.

The sample holds many counts of this clonotype. The rearrangement joins TRBV11-3 to TRBJ2-3, with 8 bases aligning to TRBD2. The CDR3 runs 15 residues. Germline lookup yields CDR1 SGHNT and CDR2 YENEEA. Trimming removed 5 bases from V and 2 bases from J; junction bases left unmatched: 6. The CDR3 bases are TGTGCCAGCAGCCCTGGCGGGGGGCCCACAGATACGCAGTATTTT. Translated: CASSPGGGPTDTQYF.

As for this clonotype: One end of the junction does not line up with germline, which may come from a read error. The DNA for the CDR3 is TGTGCCGCCAGTGATTCGGGAAGACTCTCCTACGAGCAGTACTTC. Residues: CAASDSGRLSYEQYF. The rearrangement joins TRBV24-1 to TRBJ2-7, with a weak D call TRBD2 (5 bases). The CDR3 runs 15 residues. The germline V gene has CDR1 KGHDR and CDR2 SFDVKD.